Each of the 15 T cell receptor beta chains below was sequenced from the same sample in a study of T cell responses to AZD1222 COVID-19 vaccine. Data came from immunoSEQ multiplex PCR; TCRdb stores just in-frame clones and leaves some out. The sample has roughly 170,000 clones; around 88% are singletons. The specimen comprised peripheral blood, sampled on day 0 of AZD1222 vaccination. Receptors were obtained from an adult in good health.

This rearrangement joins TRBV20-1 to TRBJ1-1; D is possibly TRBD1 (6 bases). The CDR3 spans 11 residues. CDR1 is DFQATT and CDR2 is SNEGSKA in the germline V gene (reference sequence). In DNA, the CDR3 is TGCCTCGGACAGAAGAACACTGAAGCTTTCTTT. Translating it yields CLGQKNTEAFF.

This clone was found a few times. The rearrangement links TRBV28 to TRBJ1-5; 9 nucleotides match TRBD1. Per the germline V gene, CDR1 is MDHEN and CDR2 is SYDVKM. Germline trimming cut 7 bases from V and 6 bases from J; bases unmatched to any gene: 10. This CDR3 region has 15 residues. The CDR3 region has the DNA TGTGCCAGCATCCGGGTCGGGGACAGGGCTCAGCCCCAGCATTTT. Its translation: CASIRVGDRAQPQHF.

The chain links TRBV28 to TRBJ2-1; 8 positions match TRBD1. The germline gives CDR1 MDHEN, CDR2 SYDVKM. There are 12 residues in the CDR3. With V trimmed by 10 bases and J by 5 bases, 4 bases remained unmatched. The CDR3 here is CATGDRNNEQFF. Here the CDR3 DNA reads TGTGCCACCGGGGACAGGAACAATGAGCAGTTCTTC.

The chain employs TRBV7-2 and TRBJ1-5; D possibly corresponds to TRBD1 (5 bases). CDR1 and CDR2 from the germline V gene are SGHTA and FQGNSA. The CDR3 is made up of 16 amino acids. Trimming cost V 4 bases and J 0 bases, with 13 bases left between them. CDR3 in DNA: TGTGCCAGCAGCTGGGGGGAGGGTTATAGCAATCAGCCCCAGCATTTT. It yields the protein CASSWGEGYSNQPQHF.

The V call is TRBV4-1, the J call TRBJ2-7; TRBD2 agrees at 10 bases. This CDR3 has 16 residues. Trimming cost V 0 bases and J 2 bases; bases outside gene matches: 4. CDR1 is MGHRA, CDR2 YSYEKL, per germline. Here the CDR3 DNA reads TGCGCCAGCAGCCAAGATCCCAGCGGGGGGGCCTACGAGCAGTACTTC. Translation: CASSQDPSGGAYEQYF.

In DNA form, the CDR3 reads TGTGCCAGCAGACAAAGGGGTGCAACTAATGAAAAACTGTTTTTT. The encoded protein is CASRQRGATNEKLFF. The gene calls are TRBV28 and TRBJ1-4; D is possibly TRBD1 (5 bases). The CDR3 is 15 amino acids. Germline lookup yields CDR1 MDHEN and CDR2 SYDVKM. V was trimmed by 6 bases and J by 0 bases, leaving 11 bases between them.

CDR3 loop: CASSQGQGLYGYTF. CDR3 sequence (DNA): TGCGCCAGCAGCCAGGGACAGGGCTTATATGGCTACACCTTC. The chain links TRBV5-1 to TRBJ1-2; the match to TRBD1 covers 9 bases. The ends lost 4 bases at V and 5 bases at J; junction bases unmatched: 6. This CDR3 region has 14 residues. Germline-derived CDR1 and CDR2 are SGHRS and YFSETQ.

This chain uses TRBV7-3 with TRBJ1-2; TRBD1 matches 10 bases. V was pared by 5 bases and J by 7 bases, with 13 bases of the junction left unmatched. CDR3 length equals 16 residues. Germline-derived CDR1 and CDR2 are SGHTA and FQGTGA. In DNA, the CDR3 is TGTGCCAGCAGCCAAACACCGGGACAGGGGACGGGTGGCTACACCTTC. This sequence encodes CASSQTPGQGTGGYTF.

The sample holds a few counts of this clone. The chain employs TRBV4-2 and TRBJ1-5; unclear D gene. The CDR3 extends over 15 amino acids. The V and J ends lost 0 bases and 0 bases respectively, with 6 bases between them. Germline CDR1 is LGHNA and CDR2 is YNFKEQ. The CDR3 sequence: CASSQDLNSNQPQHF. The CDR3 nucleotides are TGTGCCAGCAGCCAAGATCTCAATAGCAATCAGCCCCAGCATTTT.

The genes are TRBV5-4 and TRBJ1-2; 9 positions match TRBD1. The junction had 9 bases not matched to a gene; V was cut back by 9 bases and J by 6 bases. Germline lookup yields CDR1 SGHNT and CDR2 YYREEE (reference sequence). This CDR3 is 13 amino acids long. CDR3 DNA sequence: TGTGCCACCCCGACTGGGACAGGGCATGGCTACACCTTC. Translation: CATPTGTGHGYTF.

V and J are TRBV2 and TRBJ1-6, with D tentatively TRBD1 (6 bases). Trimming shortened V by 3 bases and J by 10 bases, and 13 bases separated the two germline ends. The CDR3 extends over 14 amino acids. Germline loops: CDR1 SNHLY, CDR2 FYNNEI. Here the CDR3 DNA reads TGTGCCAGCAGTGAGGGCAGGGGCTGGTCACCCCTCCACTTT. Amino acid sequence: CASSEGRGWSPLHF. Filled out from reference TRBV2 and TRBJ1-6, the complete variable domain reads EPEVTQTPSHQVTQMGQEVILRCVPISNHLYFYWYRQILGQKVEFLVSFYNNEISEKSEIFDDQFSVERPDGSNFTLKIRSTKLEDSAMYFCASSEGRGWSPLHFGNGTRLTVT.

This clone appeared once. CDR3 nucleotides: TGTGCCAGCAGCTTGGTCTACGGGGGACTGGCCACTATTGATTTGGAGACCCAGTACTTC. It is translated as CASSLVYGGLATIDLETQYF. This chain joins TRBV5-5 and TRBJ2-5; possible D gene TRBD2, 6 bases. CDR1 is SGHKS and CDR2 is YYEKEE in the germline V gene (reference sequence). Trimming removed 0 bases from V and 5 bases from J, with 29 bases in between. CDR3 size: 20 residues.

This clone was seen once. The V gene is TRBV28, the J gene TRBJ2-3; TRBD2 aligns across 7 bases. Germline CDR1 and CDR2: MDHEN and SYDVKM. With V trimmed by 8 bases and J by 3 bases, 8 bases remained unmatched. The CDR3 is 14 residues long. As DNA, the CDR3 is TGTGCCAGCGGGAGGGCTATTATAACAGATACGCAGTATTTT. Translation: CASGRAIITDTQYF.

The chain recombines TRBV6-5 with TRBJ2-2, with D unresolved. Germline V gives CDR1 MNHEY, CDR2 SVGAGI. The CDR3 is 12 amino acids. V lost 6 bases and J lost 3, with 5 bases in between. DNA for the CDR3: TGTGCCAGCAGCTATGACACCGGGGAGCTGTTTTTT. Translating gives CASSYDTGELFF.

The V and J genes are TRBV24-1 and TRBJ2-3; weak D call: TRBD2 (6 bases). This CDR3 is 15 amino acids long. Trimming took off 4 bases at V and 5 bases at J, with 15 bases between the two ends. The germline V gene has CDR1 KGHDR and CDR2 SFDVKD. CDR3 sequence (DNA): TGTGCCACCAGTGAAATGGCGGGACGTCAAGATACGCAGTATTTT. Translating gives CATSEMAGRQDTQYF.